The clone carrying this T cell receptor (beta chain) was observed a handful of times. Its antigen remains unidentified. Naive CD8 isolation took CD45RO-negative cells positively selected for CCR7 and excluded terminally differentiated effector memory CD45RA+ cells. The data belong to a study of shared clonotypes between healthy human individuals. Findings and limits, study-wide: Clonotypes shared by all four sorted-subset donors had higher generation probabilities than non-shared clonotypes. Only blood samples were collected, and tissue repertoires likely differ. On the whole, naive subsets had larger estimated richness than memory subsets had. Clonotype sharing among donors, it was expected, would be affected by sequencing depth.

Sequenced by immunoSEQ multiplex PCR; TCRdb stores in-frame clones only, minus some. The repertoire holds about 580,000 clones, with roughly 98% as singletons. The sequence was obtained from a man younger than 40 in good health. The sample comprised naive CD8+ T cells sorted from blood.

The CDR3 is CASSLYDYGYTF. As DNA, the CDR3 is TGTGCCAGCAGTTTATATGACTATGGCTACACCTTC. The gene calls are TRBV28 and TRBJ1-2; D gene uncertain. The length of the CDR3 is 12 residues. Germline V gene data show CDR1 as MDHEN and CDR2 as SYDVKM. V lost 1 base, J lost 3 bases, and 3 bases lay in between.